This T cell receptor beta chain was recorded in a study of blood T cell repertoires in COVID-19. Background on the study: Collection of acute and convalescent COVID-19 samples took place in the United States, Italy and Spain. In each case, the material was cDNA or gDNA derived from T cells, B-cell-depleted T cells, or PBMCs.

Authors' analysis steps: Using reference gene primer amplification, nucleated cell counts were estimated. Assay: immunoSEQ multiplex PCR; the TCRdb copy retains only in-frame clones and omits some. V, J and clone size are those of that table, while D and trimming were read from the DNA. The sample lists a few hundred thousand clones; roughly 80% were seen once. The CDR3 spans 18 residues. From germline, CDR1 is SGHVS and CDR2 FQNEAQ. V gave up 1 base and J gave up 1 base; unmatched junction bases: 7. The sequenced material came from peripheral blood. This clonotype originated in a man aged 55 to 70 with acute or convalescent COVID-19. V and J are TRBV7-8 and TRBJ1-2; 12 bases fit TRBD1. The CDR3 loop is CASSLGGTGGSFNYGYTF. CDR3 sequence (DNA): TGTGCCAGCAGCTTAGGCGGGACAGGGGGCTCTTTTAACTATGGCTACACCTTC.